This TCR beta chain appears in the sequencing data of a study of cytomegalovirus exposure and HLA in healthy donors. Findings and caveats of the study: Reports credit the classifier with highly specific, highly sensitive diagnosis of cytomegalovirus status.

The ends were cut back, 1 base at V and 10 bases at J, with 14 bases in the middle. The V gene's germline CDR1 is SGHDN and CDR2 FVKESK. The CDR3 loop spans 13 amino acids. A multiplex PCR was run with 60 Vbeta primers and 13 Jbeta primers. The protocol was immunoSEQ multiplex PCR, while the TCRdb copy is restricted to in-frame clones and leaves out a portion. In the table there are 90,000 to 130,000 clones, approximately 78% of which are singletons. As for this clone: As yet, its antigen is unknown.

V gene TRBV14 combines with J gene TRBJ2-7; maybe TRBD2 (6 bases). This sequence originates from a man under 40 in good health and CMV-seropositive. What was sequenced was PBMCs. DNA for the CDR3: TGTGCCAGCAGCCAAGGGTACCGCGGGAATCAGTACGTC. This encodes CASSQGYRGNQYV.